Below are 25 T cell receptor beta chains sequenced from a single sample in a study of vaccination and CD4 T cells after COVID-19. Antigen specificity for these receptors is unknown. Oncomine TCR Beta short-read sequencing was applied to DNA from cultured CD4+ T cells. Each CDR3 protein gets one entry after TCRdb re-called the PCR reads with MiXCR. This table holds 12,000 or so distinct CDR3 sequences, around 46% found once. Treatment reported: roughly 11-day PBMC culture with coronavirus spike peptide pools or control peptides (ViraFEST assay). Sequencing used CD4+ T cells from blood, cultured in vitro. These receptors were taken from a human donor who had recovered from COVID-19.

This chain connects TRBV12-3 or TRBV12-4 to TRBJ1-5; D is unresolved. This CDR3 is built from 12 residues. The V gene lost 4 bases and the J gene lost 4 bases, with 5 bases spanning the gap. The CDR3: CASSWSNQPQHF. As DNA, the CDR3 is TGTGCCAGCAGTTGGTCAAATCAGCCCCAGCATTTT.

This clonotype was observed a handful of times. The V call is TRBV6-1, the J call TRBJ2-6; maybe TRBD1 (5 bases). CDR1 is MNHNS, CDR2 SASEGT, per germline. Trimming left V 6 bases short and J 4 bases short, with 10 bases between. CDR3 length equals 14 residues. The CDR3 sequence: CASRGEAGANVLTF. CDR3 in DNA: TGTGCCAGCAGAGGGGAAGCGGGGGCCAACGTCCTGACTTTC.

The chain has TRBV14 and TRBJ1-1; weak D call: TRBD1 (6 bases). CDR1 is SGHDN and CDR2 is FVKESK in the germline V gene. The CDR3 runs 13 residues. Trimming cost V 4 bases and J 11 bases, with 17 bases left between them. CDR3 region: CASSLATGLGAFF. CDR3 bases: TGTGCCAGCAGCCTGGCTACAGGGCTGGGGGCTTTCTTT.

This clonotype was picked up a small number of times. The CDR3: CAWSDTRFYGYTF. The CDR3 nucleotides read TGTGCCTGGAGTGATACCAGGTTCTATGGCTACACCTTC. The J gene is TRBJ1-2, the V gene TRBV30; D is uncertain. Germline CDR1 is GTSNPN and CDR2 is SVGIG (reference sequence). Between the trimmed V and J ends, which lost 1 base and 4 bases, there was a span of 10 bases. The CDR3 is 13 amino acids.

CDR3 region: CASRLGQGADGTEAFF. CDR3 in DNA: TGTGCCAGCAGACTAGGACAGGGCGCCGACGGAACTGAAGCTTTCTTT. The V and J genes are TRBV12-3 or TRBV12-4 and TRBJ1-1, with 8 nucleotides matching TRBD1. The CDR3 contains 16 residues. V dropped 6 bases and J dropped 5; count of bases not matched to a gene: 14.

This clonotype has just a few counts. V usage is TRBV7-7 and J usage is TRBJ2-5; D call uncertain. The CDR3 sequence is 16 residues long. V was pared by 5 bases and J by 3 bases, with 19 bases between. Germline V gene data show CDR1 as SSHAT and CDR2 as FNYEAQ (reference sequence). The CDR3, as DNA: TGTGCCAGCAGCAACGGCCGGACCCTCCTGAAAGAGACCCAGTACTTC. It translates to CASSNGRTLLKETQYF.

This clonotype was seen a handful of times. The J gene is TRBJ1-2, the V gene TRBV10-3; no definite D call. Germline V lookup: CDR1 ENHRY, CDR2 SYGVKD. CDR3 size: 12 residues. V shed 3 bases and J shed 8 bases, with 10 bases lying between them. The CDR3 reads CAISDFPEGYTF. CDR3 bases: TGTGCCATCAGTGACTTTCCAGAAGGCTACACCTTC.

This chain's CDR3 is CASSGGTQVETQYF. Written as DNA, the CDR3 is TGTGCCAGCAGCGGAGGGACCCAGGTGGAGACCCAGTACTTC. The chain has TRBV12-3 or TRBV12-4 and TRBJ2-5; D is perhaps TRBD2 (6 bases). The CDR3 has 14 amino acids. The V and J ends lost 6 bases and 5 bases respectively, with 16 bases between them.

The V call is TRBV5-1, the J call TRBJ1-2; no clear D gene. The CDR3 has 15 amino acids. Germline assignment: CDR1 SGHRS and CDR2 YFSETQ. V gave up 2 bases and J gave up 2 bases, with 13 bases separating them. CDR3 DNA: TGCGCCAGCAGCTTAGGTTCCAGCCTAAACTATGGCTACACCTTC. It is translated as CASSLGSSLNYGYTF. Together with reference TRBV5-1 and TRBJ1-2, the CDR3 gives the full variable domain: KAGVTQTPRYLIKTRGQQVTLSCSPISGHRSVSWYQQTPGQGLQFLFEYFSETQRNKGNFPGRFSGRQFSNSRSEMNVSTLELGDSALYLCASSLGSSLNYGYTFGSGTRLTVV.

The genes are TRBV19 and TRBJ1-5, with 8 bases lining up with TRBD1. The CDR3 is 13 residues long. Trimming at V came to 6 bases and at J to 9 bases, leaving 7 bases not matched to a gene. Germline V CDR1 and CDR2: LNHDA, SQIVND (reference sequence). The CDR3 protein is CASRGTGSGPQHF. The DNA of the CDR3 is TGTGCCAGTAGAGGGACAGGTTCGGGGCCCCAGCATTTT.

V gene TRBV12-3 or TRBV12-4 combines with J gene TRBJ1-2, with D unclear. Between the trimmed V and J ends, which lost 3 bases and 8 bases, there was a span of 10 bases. This CDR3 is built from 12 residues. The CDR3 DNA is TGTGCCAGCAGTTTTTGGGGAGGGGGCTACACCTTC. It translates to CASSFWGGGYTF.

This chain links TRBV7-2 with TRBJ2-5; 16 bases agree with TRBD2. J gave up 4 bases and V 5 bases, and 7 bases lay outside the gene matches. CDR3 length: 17 amino acids. CDR1 and CDR2 from the germline V gene are SGHTA and FQGNSA. CDR3 region: CASSPGTSGGVRETQYF. The CDR3 DNA sequence: TGTGCCAGCAGCCCCGGGACTAGCGGGGGGGTTAGAGAGACCCAGTACTTC.

This clonotype occurred a few times. The rearrangement links TRBV20-1 to TRBJ2-5; 10 bases map to TRBD2. The germline V gene has CDR1 DFQATT and CDR2 SNEGSKA (reference sequence). CDR3 length: 16 amino acids. The junction had 6 bases not matched to a gene; V was cut back by 0 bases and J by 2 bases. This CDR3 is CSARDFLAGDQETQYF. CDR3 nucleotide sequence: TGCAGTGCTAGAGATTTCCTAGCGGGGGATCAAGAGACCCAGTACTTC.

The CDR3, as DNA: TGTGCCAGCAGTGCTACAACCACAGGGAACACTGAAGCTTTCTTT. Amino acid sequence: CASSATTTGNTEAFF. The chain couples TRBV6-1 to TRBJ1-1, with a possible D match to TRBD1 (5 bases). Trimming shortened V by 4 bases and J by 1 base, and 13 bases separated the two germline ends. Per germline, CDR1 MNHNS and CDR2 SASEGT. CDR3 size: 15 residues.

The DNA of the CDR3 is TGTGCCAGCAGCTCCGGGACAGTTCGAAATGAGCAGTTCTTC. Its translation: CASSSGTVRNEQFF. The V gene is TRBV27, the J gene TRBJ2-1, with 7 bases lining up with TRBD1. The ends lost 6 bases at V and 7 bases at J; junction bases unmatched: 9. The CDR3 covers 14 residues. CDR1 is MNHEY, CDR2 SMNVEV, per germline (reference sequence).

This clonotype was detected a few times. The gene calls are TRBV6-1 and TRBJ1-4, with no clear D. The V end was cut by 8 bases, the J end by 8 bases, with 12 bases between. Germline CDR1 and CDR2: MNHNS and SASEGT. CDR3 length: 12 residues. The CDR3 DNA sequence: TGTGCCAGCGGCCGTCACCAAGAAAAACTGTTTTTT. This translates into CASGRHQEKLFF.

This clonotype appeared a few times. The CDR3 region has the DNA TGTGCCAGCAGTGAAGCAAGGGCCCGTTATGGCTACACCTTC. Its protein is CASSEARARYGYTF. The V gene is TRBV6-1, the J gene TRBJ1-2, with D unclear. V was pared by 0 bases and J by 5 bases, with 10 bases between. The germline CDR1 and CDR2 sequences are MNHNS and SASEGT. The length of the CDR3 is 14 residues.

V is TRBV29-1 and J is TRBJ2-1; D is perhaps TRBD2 (6 bases). This CDR3 contains 12 residues. Germline V gives CDR1 SQVTM, CDR2 ANQGSEA. The V and J ends lost 7 bases and 8 bases respectively, with 15 bases between them. The CDR3, as DNA: TGCAGCGGTGATTTTCGGAGGGATGAGCAGTTCTTC. This translates into CSGDFRRDEQFF.

The V gene is TRBV6-2 or TRBV6-3, the J gene TRBJ2-3, with D hard to call. Germline lookup yields CDR1 MNHEY and CDR2 SVGEGT. The CDR3 has 17 residues. V was trimmed by 2 bases and J by 2 bases, leaving 17 bases between them. CDR3 bases: TGTGCCAGCAGTTACGATGTCTCCCTAGTAGTCACAGATACGCAGTATTTT. This codes for CASSYDVSLVVTDTQYF.

The gene calls are TRBV20-1 and TRBJ2-5; 7 bases match TRBD2. With V trimmed by 3 bases and J by 5 bases, 12 bases remained unmatched. CDR1 is DFQATT and CDR2 is SNEGSKA in the germline V gene (reference sequence). This CDR3 spans 15 amino acids. For the CDR3, the DNA is TGCAGTGCTAGGTTCCTTAGGGATAGCGGGGAGACCCAGTACTTC. Its translation: CSARFLRDSGETQYF.

The V call is TRBV10-3, the J call TRBJ2-1, with 8 positions matching TRBD1. V dropped 7 bases and J dropped 0; count of bases not matched to a gene: 8. This CDR3 is 16 amino acids long. Germline V gene sequence: CDR1 ENHRY, CDR2 SYGVKD. CDR3: CAINGQGPSSYNEQFF. Here the CDR3 DNA reads TGTGCCATCAATGGACAGGGTCCGAGCTCCTACAATGAGCAGTTCTTC.

The rearrangement links TRBV11-3 to TRBJ1-4, with 7 bases fitting TRBD1. With V trimmed by 5 bases and J by 15 bases, 12 bases remained unmatched. The V gene's germline CDR1 is SGHNT and CDR2 YENEEA. This CDR3 region has 13 residues. The CDR3 nucleotides read TGTGCCAGCAGCGGCAGACAGGGCGCCCCAGTGTTTTTT. This codes for CASSGRQGAPVFF.

J is TRBJ2-2 and V is TRBV4-1; 8 bases agree with TRBD2. The CDR3 has 18 residues. Germline V gene sequence: CDR1 MGHRA, CDR2 YSYEKL. Unmatched junction bases numbered 12, after V lost 4 bases and J lost 2 bases. The CDR3 sequence is CASSPLGGRGVNTGELFF. DNA of the CDR3: TGCGCCAGCAGCCCGTTGGGAGGGCGGGGGGTCAACACCGGGGAGCTGTTTTTT.

The chain has TRBV10-3 and TRBJ2-7; 11 positions agree with TRBD1. The CDR3 totals 13 residues. Germline lookup yields CDR1 ENHRY and CDR2 SYGVKD. Germline trimming cut 6 bases from V and 7 bases from J; bases unmatched to any gene: 5. DNA for the CDR3: TGTGCCATCAGCTGGGACAGGGGGAGGGAGCAGTACTTC. Translation: CAISWDRGREQYF.

The chain combines TRBV6-1 with TRBJ1-6, with no clear D. Germline CDR1 reads MNHNS; CDR2 reads SASEGT. The V and J ends lost 5 bases and 4 bases respectively, with 15 bases between them. The CDR3 totals 16 residues. The CDR3 spells CASSNLDGGYNSPLHF. In DNA form, the CDR3 reads TGTGCCAGCAGTAACCTGGACGGCGGGTATAATTCACCCCTCCACTTT.